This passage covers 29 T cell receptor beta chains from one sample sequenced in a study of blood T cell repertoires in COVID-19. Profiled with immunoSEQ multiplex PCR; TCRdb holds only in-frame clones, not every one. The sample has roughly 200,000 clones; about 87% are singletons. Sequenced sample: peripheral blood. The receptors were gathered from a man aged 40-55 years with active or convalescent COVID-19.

As DNA, the CDR3 is TGTGCCAGTAGTATCGCAGGGAACTATGGCTACACCTTC. This encodes CASSIAGNYGYTF. The chain uses TRBV19 and TRBJ1-2, with a weak D call TRBD1 (5 bases). The V gene's germline CDR1 is LNHDA and CDR2 SQIVND (reference sequence). The germline V and J ends were trimmed by 3 bases and 2 bases, with 7 bases remaining between them. CDR3 length equals 13 residues.

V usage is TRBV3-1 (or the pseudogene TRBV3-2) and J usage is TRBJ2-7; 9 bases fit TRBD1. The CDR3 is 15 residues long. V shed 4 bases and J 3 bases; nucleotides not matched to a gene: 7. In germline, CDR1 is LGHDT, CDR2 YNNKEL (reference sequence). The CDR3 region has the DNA TGTGCCAGCAGCCCCCCCGGGACAGGGTTCTACGAGCAGTACTTC. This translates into CASSPPGTGFYEQYF.

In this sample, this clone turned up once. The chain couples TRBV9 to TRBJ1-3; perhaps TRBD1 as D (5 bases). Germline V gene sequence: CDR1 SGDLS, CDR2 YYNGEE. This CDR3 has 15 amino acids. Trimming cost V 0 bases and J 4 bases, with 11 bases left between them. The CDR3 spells CASSVVGASGNTIYF. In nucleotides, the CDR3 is TGTGCCAGCAGCGTAGTTGGGGCGTCGGGAAACACCATATATTTT.

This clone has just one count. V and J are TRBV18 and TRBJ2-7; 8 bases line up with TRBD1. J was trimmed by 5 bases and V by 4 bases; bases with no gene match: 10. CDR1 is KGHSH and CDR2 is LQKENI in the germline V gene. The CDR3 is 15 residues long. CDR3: CASSLGSTGGNEQYF. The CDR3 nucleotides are TGTGCCAGCTCACTAGGCTCTACAGGGGGAAACGAGCAGTACTTC.

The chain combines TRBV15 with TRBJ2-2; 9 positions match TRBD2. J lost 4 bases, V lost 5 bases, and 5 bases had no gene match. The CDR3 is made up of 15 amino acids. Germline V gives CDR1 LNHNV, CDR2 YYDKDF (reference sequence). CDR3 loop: CATSGFSGGTGELFF. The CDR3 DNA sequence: TGTGCCACCAGCGGCTTTAGCGGGGGCACCGGGGAGCTGTTTTTT.

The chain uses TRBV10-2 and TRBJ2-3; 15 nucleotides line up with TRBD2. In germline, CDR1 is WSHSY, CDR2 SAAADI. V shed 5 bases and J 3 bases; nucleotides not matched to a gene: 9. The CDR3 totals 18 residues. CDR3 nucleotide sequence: TGCGCCAGCAGTCCCGGGACTAGCGGGGGGCCGAAGACAGATACGCAGTATTTT. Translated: CASSPGTSGGPKTDTQYF.

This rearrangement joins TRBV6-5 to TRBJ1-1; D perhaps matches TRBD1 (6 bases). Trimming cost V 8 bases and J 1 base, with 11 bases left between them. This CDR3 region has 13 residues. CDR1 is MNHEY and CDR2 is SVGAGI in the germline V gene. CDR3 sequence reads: CASSGQKNTEAFF. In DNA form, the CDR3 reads TGTGCCAGCTCCGGACAGAAGAACACTGAAGCTTTCTTT.

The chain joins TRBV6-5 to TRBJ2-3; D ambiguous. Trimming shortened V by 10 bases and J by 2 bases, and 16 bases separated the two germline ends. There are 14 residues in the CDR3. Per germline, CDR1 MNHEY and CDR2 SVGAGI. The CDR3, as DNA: TGTGCCACCACAGTGGAAAGAACCACAGATACGCAGTATTTT. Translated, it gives CATTVERTTDTQYF.

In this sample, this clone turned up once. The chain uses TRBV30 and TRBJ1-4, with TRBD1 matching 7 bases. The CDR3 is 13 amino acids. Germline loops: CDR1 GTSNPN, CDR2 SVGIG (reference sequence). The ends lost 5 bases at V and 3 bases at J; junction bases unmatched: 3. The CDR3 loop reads CAWAQGANEKLFF. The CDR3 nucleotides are TGTGCCTGGGCCCAGGGGGCTAATGAAAAACTGTTTTTT.

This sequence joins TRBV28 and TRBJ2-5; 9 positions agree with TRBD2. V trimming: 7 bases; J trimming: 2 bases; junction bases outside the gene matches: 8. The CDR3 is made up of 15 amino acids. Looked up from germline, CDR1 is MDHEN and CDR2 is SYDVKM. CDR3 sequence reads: CASTAGGGAQETQYF. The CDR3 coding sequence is TGTGCCAGCACGGCTGGCGGGGGGGCGCAAGAGACCCAGTACTTC.

The CDR3 DNA follows: TGTGCCAGTAGGAAACTAGCGGGGGGGGACGAGCAGTTCTTC. Its translation is CASRKLAGGDEQFF. J is TRBJ2-1 and V is TRBV19, with 13 bases identical to TRBD2. The junction had 6 bases not matched to a gene; V was cut back by 6 bases and J by 10 bases. The V gene's germline CDR1 is LNHDA and CDR2 SQIVND (reference sequence). The CDR3 is 14 amino acids.

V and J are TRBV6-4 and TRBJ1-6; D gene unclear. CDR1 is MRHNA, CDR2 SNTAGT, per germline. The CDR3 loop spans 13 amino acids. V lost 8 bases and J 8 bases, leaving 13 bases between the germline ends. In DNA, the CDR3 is TGTGCCAGCTCGGGAGGGAACGATTCACCCCTCCACTTT. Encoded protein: CASSGGNDSPLHF.

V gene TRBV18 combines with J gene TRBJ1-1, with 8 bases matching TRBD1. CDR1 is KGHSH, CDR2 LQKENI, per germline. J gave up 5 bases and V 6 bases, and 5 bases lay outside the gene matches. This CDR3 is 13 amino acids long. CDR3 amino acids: CASSDREGTEAFF. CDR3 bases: TGTGCCAGCTCGGACAGGGAGGGGACTGAAGCTTTCTTT.

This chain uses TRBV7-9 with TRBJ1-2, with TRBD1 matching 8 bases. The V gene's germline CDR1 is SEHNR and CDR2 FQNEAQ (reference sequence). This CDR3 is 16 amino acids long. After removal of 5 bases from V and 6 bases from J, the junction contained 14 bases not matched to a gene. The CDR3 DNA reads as TGTGCCAGCAGCCCTAAGTGGACAGGGCCTGAGGATGGCTACACCTTC. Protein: CASSPKWTGPEDGYTF.

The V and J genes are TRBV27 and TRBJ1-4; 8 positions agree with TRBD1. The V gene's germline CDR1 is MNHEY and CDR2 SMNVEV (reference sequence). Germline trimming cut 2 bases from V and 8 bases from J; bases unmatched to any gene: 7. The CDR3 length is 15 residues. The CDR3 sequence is CASSLRTGRGEKLFF. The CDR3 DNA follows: TGTGCCAGCAGTTTAAGGACAGGGAGGGGCGAAAAACTGTTTTTT.

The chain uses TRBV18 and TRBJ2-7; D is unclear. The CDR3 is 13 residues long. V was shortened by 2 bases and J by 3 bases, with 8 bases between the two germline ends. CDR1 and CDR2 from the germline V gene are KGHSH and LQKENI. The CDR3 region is CASSPSGNYEQYF. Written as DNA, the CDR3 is TGTGCCAGCTCACCATCAGGAAACTACGAGCAGTACTTC.

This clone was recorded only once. DNA for the CDR3: TGTGCCAGCAGCTTTGGGCAGGGGGCTCTCGATGAGCAGTTCTTC. Protein product: CASSFGQGALDEQFF. The chain couples TRBV7-2 to TRBJ2-1; TRBD1 aligns across 8 bases. The germline gives CDR1 SGHTA, CDR2 FQGNSA. V was clipped by 3 bases and J by 8 bases; unmatched bases: 9. The CDR3 runs 15 residues.

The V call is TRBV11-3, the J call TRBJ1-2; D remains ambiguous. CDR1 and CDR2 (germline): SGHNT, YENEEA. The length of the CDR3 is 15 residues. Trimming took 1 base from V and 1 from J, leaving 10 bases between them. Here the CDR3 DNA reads TGTGCCAGCAGCTTAGGGATGGGAGTTAACTATGGCTACACCTTC. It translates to CASSLGMGVNYGYTF.

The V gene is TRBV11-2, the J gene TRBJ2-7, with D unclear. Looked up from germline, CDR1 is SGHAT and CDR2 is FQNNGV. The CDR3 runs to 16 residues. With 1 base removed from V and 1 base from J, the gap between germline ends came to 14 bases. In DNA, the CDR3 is TGTGCCAGCAGCTTAGTAGTGACATCAGGATCCTACGAGCAGTACTTC. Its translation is CASSLVVTSGSYEQYF.

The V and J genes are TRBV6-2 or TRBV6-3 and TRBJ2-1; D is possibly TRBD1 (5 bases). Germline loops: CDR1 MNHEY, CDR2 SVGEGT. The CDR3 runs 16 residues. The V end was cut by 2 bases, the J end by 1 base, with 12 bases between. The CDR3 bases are TGTGCCAGCAGTTACAAGGGGCGCATATCCTACAATGAGCAGTTCTTC. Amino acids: CASSYKGRISYNEQFF.

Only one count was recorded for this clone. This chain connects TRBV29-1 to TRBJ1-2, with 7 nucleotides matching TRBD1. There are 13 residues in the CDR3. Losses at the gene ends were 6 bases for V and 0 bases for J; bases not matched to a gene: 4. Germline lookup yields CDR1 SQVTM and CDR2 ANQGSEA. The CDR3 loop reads CSVGTDSNYGYTF. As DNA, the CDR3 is TGCAGCGTGGGGACAGACTCTAACTATGGCTACACCTTC.

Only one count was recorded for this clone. CDR3 nucleotide sequence: TGTGCCAGCAGCCTTCACGCGGGACAGGGAAATGGCTACACCTTC. This sequence encodes CASSLHAGQGNGYTF. The genes are TRBV7-3 and TRBJ1-2, with 9 bases identical to TRBD1. The CDR3 sequence is 15 residues long. Trimming cost V 5 bases and J 6 bases; bases outside gene matches: 10. Per the germline V gene, CDR1 is SGHTA and CDR2 is FQGTGA.

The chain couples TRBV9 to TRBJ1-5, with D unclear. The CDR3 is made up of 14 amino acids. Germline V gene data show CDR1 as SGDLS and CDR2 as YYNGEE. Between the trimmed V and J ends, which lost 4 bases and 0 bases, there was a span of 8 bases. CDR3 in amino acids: CASSPDFSNQPQHF. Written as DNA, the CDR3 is TGTGCCAGCAGCCCGGACTTTAGCAATCAGCCCCAGCATTTT.

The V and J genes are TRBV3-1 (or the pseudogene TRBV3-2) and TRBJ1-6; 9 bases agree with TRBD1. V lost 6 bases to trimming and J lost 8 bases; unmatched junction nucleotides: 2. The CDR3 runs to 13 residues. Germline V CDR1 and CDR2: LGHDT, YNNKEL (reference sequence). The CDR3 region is CASSRDRDSPLHF. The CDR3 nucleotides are TGTGCCAGCAGTCGGGACAGGGATTCACCCCTCCACTTT.

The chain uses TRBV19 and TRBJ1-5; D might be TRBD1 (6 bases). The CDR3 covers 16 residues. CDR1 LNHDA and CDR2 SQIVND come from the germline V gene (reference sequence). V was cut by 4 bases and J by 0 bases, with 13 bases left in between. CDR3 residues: CASSTLQGYSNQPQHF. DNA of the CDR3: TGTGCCAGTAGTACACTACAGGGTTATAGCAATCAGCCCCAGCATTTT. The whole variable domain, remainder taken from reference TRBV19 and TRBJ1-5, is DGGITQSPKYLFRKEGQNVTLSCEQNLNHDAMYWYRQDPGQGLRLIYYSQIVNDFQKGDIAEGYSVSREKKESFPLTVTSAQKNPTAFYLCASSTLQGYSNQPQHFGDGTRLSIL.

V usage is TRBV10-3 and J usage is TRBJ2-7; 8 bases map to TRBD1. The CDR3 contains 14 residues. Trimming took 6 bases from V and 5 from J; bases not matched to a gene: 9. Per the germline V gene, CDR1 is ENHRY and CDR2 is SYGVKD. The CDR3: CAISLTGALNEQYF. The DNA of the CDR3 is TGTGCCATCAGCCTGACAGGGGCCCTAAACGAGCAGTACTTC.

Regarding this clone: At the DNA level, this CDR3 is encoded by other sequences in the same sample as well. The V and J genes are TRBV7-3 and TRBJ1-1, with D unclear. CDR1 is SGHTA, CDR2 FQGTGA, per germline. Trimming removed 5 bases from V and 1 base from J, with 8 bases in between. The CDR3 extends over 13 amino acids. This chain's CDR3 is CASSLNTNTEAFF. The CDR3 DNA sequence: TGTGCCAGCAGCCTCAACACGAACACTGAAGCTTTCTTT.

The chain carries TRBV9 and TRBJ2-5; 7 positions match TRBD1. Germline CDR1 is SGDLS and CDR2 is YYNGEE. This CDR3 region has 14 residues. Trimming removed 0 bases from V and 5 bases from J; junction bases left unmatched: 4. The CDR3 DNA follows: TGTGCCAGCAGCGTAGACAGGGGTGGTGAGACCCAGTACTTC. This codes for CASSVDRGGETQYF.

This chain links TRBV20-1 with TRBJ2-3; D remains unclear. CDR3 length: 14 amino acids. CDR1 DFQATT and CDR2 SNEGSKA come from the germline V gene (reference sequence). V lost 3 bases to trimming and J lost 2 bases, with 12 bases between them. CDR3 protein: CSASPTEYTDTQYF. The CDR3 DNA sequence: TGCAGTGCTAGTCCAACGGAGTACACAGATACGCAGTATTTT.